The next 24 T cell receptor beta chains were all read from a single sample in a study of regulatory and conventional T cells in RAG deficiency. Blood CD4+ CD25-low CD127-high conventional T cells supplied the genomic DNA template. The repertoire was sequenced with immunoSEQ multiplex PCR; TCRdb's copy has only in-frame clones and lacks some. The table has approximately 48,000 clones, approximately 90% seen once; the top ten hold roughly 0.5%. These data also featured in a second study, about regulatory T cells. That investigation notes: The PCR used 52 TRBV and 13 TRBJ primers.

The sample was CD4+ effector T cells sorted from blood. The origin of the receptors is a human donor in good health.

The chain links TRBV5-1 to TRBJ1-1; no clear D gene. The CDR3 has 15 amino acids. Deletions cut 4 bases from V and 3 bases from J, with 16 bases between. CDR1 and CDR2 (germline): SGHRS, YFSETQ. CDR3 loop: CASSPMGQPDTEAFF. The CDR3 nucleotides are TGCGCCAGCAGCCCCATGGGTCAGCCTGACACTGAAGCTTTCTTT.

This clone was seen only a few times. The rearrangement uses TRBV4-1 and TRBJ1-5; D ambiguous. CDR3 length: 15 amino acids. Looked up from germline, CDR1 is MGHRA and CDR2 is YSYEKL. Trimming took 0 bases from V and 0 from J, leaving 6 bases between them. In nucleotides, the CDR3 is TGCGCCAGCAGCCAAGATCAGAATAGCAATCAGCCCCAGCATTTT. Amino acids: CASSQDQNSNQPQHF.

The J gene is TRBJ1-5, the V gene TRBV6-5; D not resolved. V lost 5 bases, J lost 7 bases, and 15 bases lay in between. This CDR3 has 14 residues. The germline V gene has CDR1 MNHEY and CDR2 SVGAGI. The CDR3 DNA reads TGTGCCAGCAGTCGCTCGAGGGTCCCACAGCCCCAGCATTTT. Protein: CASSRSRVPQPQHF.

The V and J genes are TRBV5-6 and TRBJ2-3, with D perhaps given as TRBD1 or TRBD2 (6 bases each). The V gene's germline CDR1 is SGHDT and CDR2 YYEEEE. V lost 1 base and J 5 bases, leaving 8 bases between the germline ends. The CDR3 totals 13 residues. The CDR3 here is CASSLRGVDTQYF. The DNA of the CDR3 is TGTGCCAGCAGCTTGAGGGGGGTAGATACGCAGTATTTT. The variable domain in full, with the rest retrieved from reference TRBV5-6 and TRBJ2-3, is DAGVTQSPTHLIKTRGQQVTLRCSPKSGHDTVSWYQQALGQGPQFIFQYYEEEERQRGNFPDRFSGHQFPNYSSELNVNALLLGDSALYLCASSLRGVDTQYFGPGTRLTVL.

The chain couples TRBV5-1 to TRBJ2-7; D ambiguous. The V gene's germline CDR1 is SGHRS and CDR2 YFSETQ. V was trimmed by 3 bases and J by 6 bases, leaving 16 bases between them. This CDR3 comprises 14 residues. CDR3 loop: CASSYDGLVGEQYF. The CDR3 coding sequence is TGCGCCAGCAGCTACGACGGGCTAGTCGGCGAGCAGTACTTC.

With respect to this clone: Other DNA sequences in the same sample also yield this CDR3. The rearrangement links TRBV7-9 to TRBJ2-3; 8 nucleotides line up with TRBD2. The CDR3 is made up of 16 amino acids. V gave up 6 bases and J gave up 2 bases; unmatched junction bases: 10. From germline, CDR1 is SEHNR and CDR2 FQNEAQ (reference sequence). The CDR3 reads CASSPGLAGVTDTQYF. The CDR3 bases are TGTGCCAGCAGTCCTGGGCTAGCGGGCGTCACAGATACGCAGTATTTT.

The CDR3 protein is CASSRDFSSYEQYF. DNA of the CDR3: TGTGCCAGCAGCCGGGACTTCAGCTCCTACGAGCAGTACTTC. V usage is TRBV6-1 and J usage is TRBJ2-7; D might be TRBD2 (6 bases). The germline CDR1 and CDR2 sequences are MNHNS and SASEGT. The CDR3 contains 14 residues. Trimming stripped 6 bases from V and 0 bases from J, with 12 bases between.

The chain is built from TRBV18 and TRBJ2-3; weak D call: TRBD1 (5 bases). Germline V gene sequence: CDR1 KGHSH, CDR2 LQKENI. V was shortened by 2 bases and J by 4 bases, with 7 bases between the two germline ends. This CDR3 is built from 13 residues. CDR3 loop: CASSPTRADTQYF. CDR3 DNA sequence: TGTGCCAGCTCACCAACCAGGGCAGATACGCAGTATTTT.

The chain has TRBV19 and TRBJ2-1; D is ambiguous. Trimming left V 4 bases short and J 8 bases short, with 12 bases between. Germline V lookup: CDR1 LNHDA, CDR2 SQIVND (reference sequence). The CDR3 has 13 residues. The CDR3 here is CASSTSRADEQFF. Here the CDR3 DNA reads TGTGCCAGTAGTACGTCTAGGGCCGATGAGCAGTTCTTC.

CDR3 sequence (DNA): TGCGCCAGCAGCGTAGGCTCCGGGGAGCGGGCCCAATTTGGGTACTTC. Its protein product is CASSVGSGERAQFGYF. The chain recombines TRBV5-1 with TRBJ2-7, with D perhaps TRBD2 (6 bases). Trimming cost V 4 bases and J 12 bases, with 29 bases left between them. The CDR3 is 16 residues long. Germline V gives CDR1 SGHRS, CDR2 YFSETQ.

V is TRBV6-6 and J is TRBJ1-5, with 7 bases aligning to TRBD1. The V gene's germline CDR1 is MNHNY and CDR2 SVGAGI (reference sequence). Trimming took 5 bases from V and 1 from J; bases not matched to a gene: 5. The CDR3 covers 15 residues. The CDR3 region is CASSGGTASNQPQHF. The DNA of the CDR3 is TGTGCCAGCAGTGGAGGGACAGCCAGCAATCAGCCCCAGCATTTT.

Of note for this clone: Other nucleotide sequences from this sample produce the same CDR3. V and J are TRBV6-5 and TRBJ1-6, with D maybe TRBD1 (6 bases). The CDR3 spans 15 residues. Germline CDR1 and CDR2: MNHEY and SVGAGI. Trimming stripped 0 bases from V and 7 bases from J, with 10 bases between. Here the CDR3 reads CASSYSGGANSPLHF. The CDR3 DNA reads TGTGCCAGCAGTTACTCGGGGGGCGCGAATTCACCCCTCCACTTT.

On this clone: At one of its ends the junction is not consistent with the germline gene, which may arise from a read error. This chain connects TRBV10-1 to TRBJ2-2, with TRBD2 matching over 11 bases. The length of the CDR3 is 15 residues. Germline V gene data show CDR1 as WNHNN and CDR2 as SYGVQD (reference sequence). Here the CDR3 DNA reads TGCGCCAGCAGTCCACTAGCGGGAGTCGCCGGGGAGCCGTTTTTT. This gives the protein CASSPLAGVAGEPFF.

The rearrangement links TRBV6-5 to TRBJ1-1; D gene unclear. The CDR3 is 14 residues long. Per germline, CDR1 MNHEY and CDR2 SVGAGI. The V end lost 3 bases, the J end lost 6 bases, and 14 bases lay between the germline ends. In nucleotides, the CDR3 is TGTGCCAGCAGTTATTCAAGGACGTCCGCTGAAGCTTTCTTT. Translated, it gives CASSYSRTSAEAFF.

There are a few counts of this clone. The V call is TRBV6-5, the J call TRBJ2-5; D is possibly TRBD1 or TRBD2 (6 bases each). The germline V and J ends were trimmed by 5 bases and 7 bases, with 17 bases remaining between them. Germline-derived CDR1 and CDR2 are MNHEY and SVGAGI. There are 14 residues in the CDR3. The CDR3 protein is CASSETGGRGTQYF. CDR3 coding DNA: TGTGCCAGCAGTGAGACTGGGGGGCGAGGGACCCAGTACTTC.

The CDR3 here is CASSDHDPGRRTYGYTF. As DNA, the CDR3 is TGTGCCAGCAGTGACCATGATCCTGGCCGAAGGACCTATGGCTACACCTTC. This sequence joins TRBV27 and TRBJ1-2; D call uncertain. The CDR3 totals 17 residues. In germline, CDR1 is MNHEY, CDR2 SMNVEV (reference sequence). With 5 bases removed from V and 4 bases from J, the gap between germline ends came to 23 bases.

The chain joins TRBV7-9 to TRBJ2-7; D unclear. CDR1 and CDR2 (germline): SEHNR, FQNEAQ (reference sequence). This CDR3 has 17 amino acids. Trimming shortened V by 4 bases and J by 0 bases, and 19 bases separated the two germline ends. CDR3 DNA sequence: TGTGCCAGCAGCTCACAACCCCGGTCCCCAAGCTCCTACGAGCAGTACTTC. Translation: CASSSQPRSPSSYEQYF.

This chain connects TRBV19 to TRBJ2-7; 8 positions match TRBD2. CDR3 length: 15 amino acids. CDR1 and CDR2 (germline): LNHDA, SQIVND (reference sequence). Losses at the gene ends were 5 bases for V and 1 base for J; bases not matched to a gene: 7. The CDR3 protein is CASSRSGTTSYEQYF. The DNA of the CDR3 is TGTGCCAGTAGTCGTAGCGGGACAACATCCTACGAGCAGTACTTC.

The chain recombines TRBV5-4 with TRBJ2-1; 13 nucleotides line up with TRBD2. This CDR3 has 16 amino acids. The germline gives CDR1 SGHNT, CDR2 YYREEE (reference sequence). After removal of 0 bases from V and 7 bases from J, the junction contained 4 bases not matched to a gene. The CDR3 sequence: CASSLGALAGGNEQFF. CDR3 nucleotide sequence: TGTGCCAGCAGCTTGGGCGCACTAGCGGGAGGGAATGAGCAGTTCTTC.

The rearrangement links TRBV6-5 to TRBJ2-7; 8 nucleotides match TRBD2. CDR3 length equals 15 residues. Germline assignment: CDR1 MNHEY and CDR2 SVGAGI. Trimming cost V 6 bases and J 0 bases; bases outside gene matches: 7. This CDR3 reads CASRFSGMGSYEQYF. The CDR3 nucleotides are TGTGCCAGCAGATTTAGCGGGATGGGCTCCTACGAGCAGTACTTC.

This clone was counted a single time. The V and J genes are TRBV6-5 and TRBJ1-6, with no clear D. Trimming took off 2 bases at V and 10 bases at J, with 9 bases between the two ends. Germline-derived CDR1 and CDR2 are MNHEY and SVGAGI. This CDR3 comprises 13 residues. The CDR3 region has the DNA TGTGCCAGCAGTTACCTAGATTTATCACCCCTCCACTTT. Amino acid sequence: CASSYLDLSPLHF.

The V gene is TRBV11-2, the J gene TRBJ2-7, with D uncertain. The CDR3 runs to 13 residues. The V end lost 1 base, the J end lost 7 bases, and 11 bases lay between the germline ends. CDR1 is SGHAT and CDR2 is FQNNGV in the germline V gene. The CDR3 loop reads CASSLAERLEQYF. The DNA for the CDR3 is TGTGCCAGCAGCTTAGCGGAGCGATTGGAGCAGTACTTC.

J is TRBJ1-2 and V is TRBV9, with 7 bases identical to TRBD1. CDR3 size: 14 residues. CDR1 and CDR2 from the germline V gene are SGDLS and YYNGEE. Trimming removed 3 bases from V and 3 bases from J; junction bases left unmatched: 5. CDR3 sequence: CASSASGGHYGYTF. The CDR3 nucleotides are TGTGCCAGCAGCGCTTCAGGGGGACACTATGGCTACACCTTC.

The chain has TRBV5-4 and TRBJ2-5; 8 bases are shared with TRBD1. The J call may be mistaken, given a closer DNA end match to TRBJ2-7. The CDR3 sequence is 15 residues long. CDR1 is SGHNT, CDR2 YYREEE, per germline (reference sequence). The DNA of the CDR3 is TGTGCCAGCAGCTCCCCCGGACAGGGAGCCGGCGAGCAGTACTTC. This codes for CASSSPGQGAGEQYF.